These 8 T cell receptor beta chains came from one sample sequenced in a study of Tregs in tolerant kidney transplant recipients. Here immunoSEQ multiplex PCR was the method, and the copy in TCRdb shows in-frame clones only, minus some. The data hold under 100,000 clones, with about 92% observed a single time. Sequenced: CD8+ T cells from blood. The receptor source for this set is a human donor in good health.

Sample share makes this clone medium-sized. The rearrangement links TRBV2 to TRBJ1-2; the D is unclear. This CDR3 contains 16 residues. Per the germline V gene, CDR1 is SNHLY and CDR2 is FYNNEI. V shed 8 bases and J shed 2 bases, with 21 bases lying between them. The CDR3 bases are TGTGCCAGCGGCTTATCGCGGACGGATGAAAACTATGGCTACACCTTC. Amino acid sequence: CASGLSRTDENYGYTF.

Note on this clone: Mismatch with germline at one junction end may stem from a read error. The chain is built from TRBV14 and TRBJ2-3; a weak D match, TRBD2 (6 bases). The CDR3 contains 15 residues. Per germline, CDR1 SGHDN and CDR2 FVKESK. The CDR3 DNA reads as TGTGCCAGCAACCAAATCACGGGACTTCCGGATACGCAGTATTTT. Translating it yields CASNQITGLPDTQYF.

The chain employs TRBV28 and TRBJ2-6; D is possibly TRBD1 (6 bases). Germline-derived CDR1 and CDR2 are MDHEN and SYDVKM. V was shortened by 11 bases and J by 2 bases, with 22 bases between the two germline ends. This CDR3 has 17 residues. Written as DNA, the CDR3 is TGTGCCGTTGACAAGGACAGCCAAGAACCTGGGGCCAACGTCCTGACTTTC. It specifies CAVDKDSQEPGANVLTF.

The genes are TRBV11-2 and TRBJ2-1, with no clear D. Germline V gene data show CDR1 as SGHAT and CDR2 as FQNNGV. The length of the CDR3 is 13 residues. With 4 bases removed from V and 6 bases from J, the gap between germline ends came to 10 bases. Here the CDR3 DNA reads TGTGCCAGCAGCTCGCAACTTATCAATGAGCAGTTCTTC. It translates to CASSSQLINEQFF.

V usage is TRBV21-1 and J usage is TRBJ2-5; TRBD2, as called in the table, went unchecked against the DNA. TRBV21-1 has pseudogene status. The CDR3 has 12 amino acids. The CDR3 reads CAPIEGGETQYF. CDR3 nucleotide sequence: TGTGCCCCAATTGAGGGGGGGGAGACCCAGTACTTC.

The gene calls are TRBV6-5 and TRBJ1-5; D is ambiguous. CDR1 is MNHEY and CDR2 is SVGAGI in the germline V gene. The CDR3 loop spans 13 amino acids. The V and J ends lost 1 base and 4 bases respectively, with 5 bases between them. The CDR3 DNA reads as TGTGCCAGCAGTTACTATCAGAATCAGCCCCAGCATTTT. Its translation: CASSYYQNQPQHF.

The chain has TRBV13 and TRBJ1-2, with unresolved D. Deletions cut 0 bases from V and 6 bases from J, with 5 bases between. CDR1 and CDR2 from the germline V gene are PRHDT and FYEKMQ (reference sequence). This CDR3 region has 12 residues. This CDR3 reads CASSLGRNGYTF. In DNA form, the CDR3 reads TGTGCCAGCAGCTTAGGGCGGAATGGCTACACCTTC.

CDR3: CASSIDGYNEQFF. The CDR3 region has the DNA TGTGCCAGTAGTATAGATGGGTACAATGAGCAGTTCTTC. The rearrangement joins TRBV19 to TRBJ2-1; D is uncertain. Per the germline V gene, CDR1 is LNHDA and CDR2 is SQIVND (reference sequence). This CDR3 spans 13 amino acids. V was clipped by 0 bases and J by 4 bases, with 4 bases between them.